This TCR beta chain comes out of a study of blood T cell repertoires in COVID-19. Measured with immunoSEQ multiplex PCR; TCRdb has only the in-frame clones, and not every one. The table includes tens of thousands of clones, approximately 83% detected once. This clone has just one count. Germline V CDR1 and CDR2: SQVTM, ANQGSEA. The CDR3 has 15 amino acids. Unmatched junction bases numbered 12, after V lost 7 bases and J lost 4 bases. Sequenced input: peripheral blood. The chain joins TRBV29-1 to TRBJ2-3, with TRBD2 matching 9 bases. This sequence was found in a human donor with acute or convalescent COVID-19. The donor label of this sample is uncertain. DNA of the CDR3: TGCAGCGCCCCCCTTGCGGGAGGGATGGCAGATACGCAGTATTTT. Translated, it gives CSAPLAGGMADTQYF.